Shown below are 7 T cell receptor beta chains from a single sample sequenced in a study of T cell clonotyping in hematopoietic cell transplantation. Assay: immunoSEQ multiplex PCR; the TCRdb copy retains only in-frame clones and omits some. The data show about 9,700 clones, over 75% seen once. The source material was PBMCs, sampled 180 days after allogeneic stem cell transplant. The receptors here all came from a male patient in his 40s who had an allogeneic stem cell transplant from a related donor, so the T cells may come from the graft donor. Some clones in this sample may be carry-over from other donors' samples.

Regarding this clone: This same CDR3 is encoded by further DNA sequences in the sample. This chain uses TRBV7-2 with TRBJ2-7; TRBD1 might be the D (6 bases). Germline lookup yields CDR1 SGHTA and CDR2 FQGNSA. The CDR3 spans 11 residues. V lost 4 bases and J 6 bases, leaving 7 bases between the germline ends. CDR3 protein: CASSWGLEQYF. The CDR3 region has the DNA TGTGCCAGCAGCTGGGGGCTCGAGCAGTACTTC. Variable domain in full (rest from reference TRBV7-2 and TRBJ2-7): GAGVSQSPSNKVTEKGKDVELRCDPISGHTALYWYRQSLGQGLEFLIYFQGNSAPDKSGLPSDRFSAERTGGSVSTLTIQRTQQEDSAVYLCASSWGLEQYFGPGTRLTVT.

The chain combines TRBV4-3 with TRBJ2-5; D might be TRBD2 (5 bases). V gave up 4 bases and J gave up 4 bases, with 13 bases separating them. The CDR3 runs 14 residues. Germline CDR1 and CDR2: LGHNA and YSLEER. CDR3 DNA sequence: TGCGCCAGCAGCCCCAACACTAGAGGAGAGACCCAGTACTTC. Translating it yields CASSPNTRGETQYF.

This clone was detected once. The CDR3 loop reads CSVDEVMDGYTF. CDR3 nucleotides: TGCAGCGTTGACGAGGTTATGGATGGCTACACCTTC. V is TRBV29-1 and J is TRBJ1-2; D not certain. Looked up from germline, CDR1 is SQVTM and CDR2 is ANQGSEA. V lost 3 bases and J 6 bases, leaving 11 bases between the germline ends. There are 12 residues in the CDR3.

The chain combines TRBV4-3 with TRBJ1-6; D is uncertain. V lost 3 bases and J 5 bases, leaving 8 bases between the germline ends. Germline CDR1 and CDR2: LGHNA and YSLEER. The CDR3 sequence is 14 residues long. CDR3 DNA sequence: TGCGCCAGCAGCCATACAGCGAATAATTCACCCCTCCACTTT. This encodes CASSHTANNSPLHF.

The chain employs TRBV5-1 and TRBJ1-5, with D possibly TRBD1 on 5 matching bases. The germline V and J ends were trimmed by 0 bases and 1 base, with 11 bases remaining between them. CDR1 is SGHRS, CDR2 YFSETQ, per germline. The CDR3 length is 16 residues. CDR3 sequence: CASSLDGGASNQPQHF. The CDR3, as DNA: TGCGCCAGCAGCTTGGACGGCGGGGCGAGCAATCAGCCCCAGCATTTT. Full variable domain (remainder filled in from reference TRBV5-1 and TRBJ1-5): KAGVTQTPRYLIKTRGQQVTLSCSPISGHRSVSWYQQTPGQGLQFLFEYFSETQRNKGNFPGRFSGRQFSNSRSEMNVSTLELGDSALYLCASSLDGGASNQPQHFGDGTRLSIL.

The gene calls are TRBV19 and TRBJ2-1; a weak D match, TRBD2 (5 bases). From germline, CDR1 is LNHDA and CDR2 SQIVND (reference sequence). The ends were cut back, 6 bases at V and 0 bases at J, with 9 bases in the middle. The CDR3 runs to 14 residues. In nucleotides, the CDR3 is TGTGCCAGTAGAAGCGGAAGCTCCTACAATGAGCAGTTCTTC. Its protein is CASRSGSSYNEQFF.

A note on this clone: At one end the junction does not follow the germline gene, possibly because of a read error. The rearrangement uses TRBV7-7 and TRBJ2-7, with 8 bases aligning to TRBD1. The CDR3 spans 14 residues. Germline V gene sequence: CDR1 SSHAT, CDR2 FNYEAQ (reference sequence). The CDR3 DNA reads as TGTGCTAGCAGCTCCGGGACAGGAGCTTACGAGCAGTACTTC. Its protein product is CASSSGTGAYEQYF. Filled out from reference TRBV7-7 and TRBJ2-7, the complete variable domain reads GAGVSQSPRYKVTKRGQDVTLRCDPISSHATLYWYQQALGQGPEFLTYFNYEAQPDKSGLPSDRFSAERPEGSISTLTIQRTEQRDSAMYRCASSSGTGAYEQYFGPGTRLTVT.